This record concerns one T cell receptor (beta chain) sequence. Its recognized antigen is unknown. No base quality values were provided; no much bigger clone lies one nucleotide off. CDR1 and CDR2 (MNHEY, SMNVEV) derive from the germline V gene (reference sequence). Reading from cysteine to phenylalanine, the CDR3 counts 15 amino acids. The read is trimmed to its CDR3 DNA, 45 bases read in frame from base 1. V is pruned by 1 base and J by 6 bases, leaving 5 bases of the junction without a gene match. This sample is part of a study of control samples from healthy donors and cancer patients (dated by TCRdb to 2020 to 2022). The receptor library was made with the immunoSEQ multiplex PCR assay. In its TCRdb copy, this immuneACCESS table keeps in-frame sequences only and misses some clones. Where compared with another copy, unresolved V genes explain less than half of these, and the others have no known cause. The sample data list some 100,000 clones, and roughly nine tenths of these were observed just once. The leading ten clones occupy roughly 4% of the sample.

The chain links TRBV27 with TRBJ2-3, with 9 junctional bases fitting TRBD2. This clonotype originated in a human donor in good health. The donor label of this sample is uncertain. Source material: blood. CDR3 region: CASSLLAGAGDTQYF. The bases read TGTGCCAGCAGTTTATTAGCGGGGGCGGGTGATACGCAGTATTTT.